A selection of T cell receptor beta chains follows, all from one sample in a study of shared clonotypes between healthy human individuals. Profiled with immunoSEQ multiplex PCR; TCRdb holds only in-frame clones, not every one. The table lists roughly 2.5 million clones, around nine tenths of them singletons. Sequenced input: naive CD4+ T cells sorted from blood. These TCRs come from a man aged 18 to 35 in good health. Each CDR3 is given with its conserved first and last residue. D genes are given only for firm matches. Clone sizes are given selectively: once, few, many, or a class where the clone is expanded.

NA TRBJ2-7 TRBD2 TRBV13 CASSLGTSGRHPYEQYF TGTGCCAGCAGCTTGGGGACTAGCGGGAGGCACCCCTACGAGCAGTACTTC
NA TRBJ2-5 TRBD1 TRBV9 CASSVGGGARETQYF TGTGCCAGCAGCGTAGGAGGGGGCGCGAGGGAGACCCAGTACTTC
few TRBJ2-5 NA TRBV7-6 CASSLASSATRETQYF TGTGCCAGCAGCTTAGCATCTAGCGCGACGAGAGAGACCCAGTACTTC
NA TRBJ2-4 NA TRBV28 CASMGAAKNIQYF TGTGCCAGCATGGGGGCAGCCAAAAACATTCAGTACTTC
NA TRBJ2-2 NA TRBV4-1 CASSQVGVYENWGGELFF TGCGCCAGCAGCCAAGTGGGAGTGTACGAAAACTGGGGCGGGGAGCTGTTTTTT
NA TRBJ1-2 TRBD1 TRBV10-3 CAILGSGGELWGYTF TGTGCCATTCTTGGCTCAGGGGGCGAACTTTGGGGCTACACCTTC
NA TRBJ1-1 NA TRBV2 CASSNRRVLGKGTEAFF TGTGCCAGCAGTAACCGGAGGGTCCTGGGGAAAGGAACTGAAGCTTTCTTT
NA TRBJ2-4 TRBD2 TRBV4-2 CASSQAERGAKNIQYF TGTGCCAGCAGCCAAGCAGAGCGGGGGGCCAAAAACATTCAGTACTTC
once TRBJ2-5 TRBD1 TRBV7-2 CASSKQGLETQYF TGTGCCAGCAGCAAACAGGGGTTAGAGACCCAGTACTTC
NA TRBJ2-3 NA TRBV15 CATSLGSGTDTQYF TGTGCCACCAGTCTCGGGAGTGGCACAGATACGCAGTATTTT
NA TRBJ1-5 NA TRBV9 CASSVGDDQPQHF TGTGCCAGCAGCGTAGGGGACGATCAGCCCCAGCATTTT
NA TRBJ2-7 NA TRBV9 CASSVARGASYEQYF TGTGCCAGCAGCGTAGCACGGGGAGCCTCCTACGAGCAGTACTTC
NA TRBJ1-3 TRBD1 TRBV15 CATSSDRAGNTIYF TGTGCCACCAGCAGCGACAGGGCTGGAAACACCATATATTTT
NA TRBJ1-2 NA TRBV28 CASSFILGNGYTF TGTGCCAGCAGTTTCATTCTGGGCAACGGCTACACCTTC
NA TRBJ1-1 NA TRBV7-8 CASSPRSLNTEAFF TGTGCCAGCAGCCCTAGGAGCCTGAACACTGAAGCTTTCTTT
NA TRBJ2-3 TRBD1 TRBV28 CASNPRGRSTDTQYF TGTGCCAGCAACCCCAGGGGGCGCAGCACAGATACGCAGTATTTT
NA TRBJ2-5 TRBD2 TRBV7-2 CASSLAEQSGSETQYF TGTGCCAGCAGCTTAGCGGAACAAAGCGGGAGTGAGACCCAGTACTTC
few TRBJ1-1 NA TRBV18 CASSPPAMNTEAFF TGTGCCAGCTCACCGCCGGCGATGAACACTGAAGCTTTCTTT
NA TRBJ2-2 TRBD2 TRBV5-1 CASSSGLARSGELFF TGCGCCAGCAGCTCTGGACTAGCCCGGTCCGGGGAGCTGTTTTTT
NA TRBJ1-1 NA TRBV19 CASSIEANTEAFF TGTGCCAGTAGTATCGAGGCGAACACTGAAGCTTTCTTT
once TRBJ1-5 TRBD1 TRBV10-3 CAISDQGAGNQPQHF TGTGCCATCAGTGATCAGGGGGCAGGCAATCAGCCCCAGCATTTT
NA TRBJ1-6 NA TRBV6-4 CASSKGSINSPLHF TGTGCCAGCAGTAAAGGATCCATTAATTCACCCCTCCACTTT
NA TRBJ1-4 TRBD1 TRBV5-6 CASSSVSGGATF TGTGCCAGCAGCTCAGTCTCAGGGGGCGCGACCTTT
NA TRBJ1-1 NA TRBV18 CASSDLVEAFF TGTGCCAGCTCGGACTTAGTTGAAGCTTTCTTT
NA TRBJ2-3 NA TRBV2 CASSDTDTQYF TGTGCCAGCAGTGACACAGATACGCAGTATTTT
NA TRBJ2-2 TRBD1 TRBV23-1 CASSQSLRDRGKGGELFF TGCGCCAGCAGTCAATCTCTCCGGGACAGGGGCAAAGGCGGGGAGCTGTTTTTT
once TRBJ2-7 NA TRBV7-2 CASSYISAYEQYF TGTGCCAGCAGTTATATCTCGGCCTACGAGCAGTACTTC
NA TRBJ2-5 NA TRBV7-7 CASSLRRTDGETQYF TGTGCTAGCAGCTTACGTAGGACAGACGGGGAGACCCAGTACTTC
NA TRBJ2-7 NA TRBV12-5 CASGQSYEQYF TGTGCTAGTGGCCAATCCTACGAGCAGTACTTC
NA TRBJ2-7 NA TRBV6-1 CASSEAPGLGIYEQYF TGTGCCAGCAGTGAAGCTCCGGGACTCGGCATCTACGAGCAGTACTTC
NA TRBJ1-4 NA TRBV5-5 CASSPDRPPTNEKLFF TGTGCCAGCAGCCCCGACAGGCCCCCAACTAATGAAAAACTGTTTTTT
NA TRBJ2-3 NA TRBV5-1 CASSFANTDTQYF TGCGCCAGCAGCTTTGCAAACACAGATACGCAGTATTTT
NA TRBJ2-2 TRBD2 TRBV7-2 CASSRLAGATTGELFF TGTGCCAGCAGCCGACTAGCGGGAGCGACAACCGGGGAGCTGTTTTTT
few TRBJ1-5 NA TRBV7-2 CASSFTFNQPQHF TGTGCCAGCAGCTTTACCTTCAATCAGCCCCAGCATTTT
NA TRBJ2-1 TRBD2 TRBV10-3 CAISEFGLAGEIKFF TGTGCCATCAGTGAGTTCGGACTAGCGGGAGAAATCAAATTCTTC
NA TRBJ2-6 NA TRBV7-9 CASSLRTTGANVLTF TGTGCCAGCAGCCTCCGGACTACTGGGGCCAACGTCCTGACTTTC
few TRBJ1-1 NA TRBV9 CASSVVASTEAFF TGTGCCAGCAGCGTAGTGGCCTCCACTGAAGCTTTCTTT
few TRBJ1-6 NA TRBV10-1 CASSEWANSPLHF TGCGCCAGCAGTGAGTGGGCGAATTCACCCCTCCACTTT
NA TRBJ1-6 NA TRBV5-1 CASSLVGLGDSPLHF TGCGCCAGCAGCTTGGTAGGACTTGGGGATTCACCCCTCCACTTT
once TRBJ1-4 TRBD1 TRBV4-1 CASSQSQGALTNEKLFF TGCGCCAGCAGCCAATCCCAGGGGGCGCTGACTAATGAAAAACTGTTTTTT
once TRBJ2-1 NA TRBV5-1 CASSLVGGYNEQFF TGCGCCAGCAGCTTGGTGGGGGGATACAATGAGCAGTTCTTC
NA TRBJ1-2 NA TRBV5-1 CASTPERGAGGYGYTF TGCGCCAGCACCCCCGAACGGGGGGCTGGGGGCTATGGCTACACCTTC
NA TRBJ1-2 NA TRBV6-1 CASKASPNYGYTF TGTGCCAGCAAGGCCAGTCCTAACTATGGCTACACCTTC
NA TRBJ1-1 NA TRBV6-6 CASSLTVNTEAFF TGTGCCAGCAGTTTGACAGTGAACACTGAAGCTTTCTTT
NA TRBJ2-7 NA TRBV5-5 CASIPDTAHDYEQYF TGTGCCAGCATCCCGGACACCGCCCATGACTACGAGCAGTACTTC
NA TRBJ1-1 NA TRBV15 CATSRVRSTSEAFF TGTGCCACCAGCAGAGTTAGGTCTACCTCTGAAGCTTTCTTT
NA TRBJ1-4 TRBD1 TRBV18 CASSPPRGQGTPANEKLFF TGTGCCAGCTCACCACCTCGCGGACAGGGCACACCAGCAAATGAAAAACTGTTTTTT
NA TRBJ2-1 TRBD2 TRBV11-3 CASSSGLALAIYNEQFF TGTGCCAGCAGCTCGGGACTAGCGTTGGCGATATACAATGAGCAGTTCTTC
NA TRBJ1-2 NA TRBV4-3 CASSQETQGTYGYTF TGCGCCAGCAGCCAAGAAACGCAGGGTACCTATGGCTACACCTTC
NA TRBJ2-1 TRBD2 TRBV28 CASSPAGGRAYNEQFF TGTGCCAGCAGCCCAGCCGGGGGGAGGGCCTACAATGAGCAGTTCTTC
few TRBJ1-1 TRBD1 TRBV27 CASSPWTGGRTEAFF TGTGCCAGCAGTCCATGGACAGGGGGAAGAACTGAAGCTTTCTTT
once TRBJ2-1 TRBD2 TRBV2 CASSKGGTSYYNEQFF TGTGCCAGCAGTAAAGGCGGGACTAGCTATTACAATGAGCAGTTCTTC
once TRBJ2-6 NA TRBV19 CASSRVAGANVLTF TGTGCCAGTAGTAGGGTAGCTGGGGCCAACGTCCTGACTTTC
NA TRBJ2-2 TRBD1 TRBV7-9 CASSPIGQGVTGELFF TGTGCCAGCAGCCCCATTGGACAGGGGGTCACCGGGGAGCTGTTTTTT
once TRBJ1-2 NA TRBV6-5 CASSYDGIANYGYTF TGTGCCAGCAGTTACGACGGGATAGCTAACTATGGCTACACCTTC
NA TRBJ2-1 NA TRBV7-2 CASSPDNEQFF TGTGCCAGCAGCCCGGATAATGAGCAGTTCTTC
NA TRBJ2-1 NA TRBV18 CASSPRAGQSSYNEQFF TGTGCCAGCTCACCGAGAGCTGGACAGAGCTCCTACAATGAGCAGTTCTTC